The clone carrying this T cell receptor (beta chain) showed up just a few times. Its antigen remains unknown. This PCR relied on a set of 60 Vbeta primers and 13 Jbeta primers. In the original analysis: About 11 million of some 80 million unique TCR beta chains were shared, per a later count. TCRdb keeps only in-frame clones here, not all; method: immunoSEQ multiplex PCR. V and J calls and clone size are copied from that table; D and trimming were computed from the DNA. The sample has 150,000 or so clones; about four fifths are singletons. Germline CDR1 is LNHDA and CDR2 is SQIVND (reference sequence). V lost 5 bases and J lost 3; bases outside the gene matches: 5. The CDR3 spans 14 residues. These data originate in a study of cytomegalovirus exposure and HLA in healthy donors. Points from the study as a whole: Later analysis identified 15,000 to 20,000 TCR beta sequences associated with HLA alleles, using a false discovery rate threshold of 0.05. Data from an earlier analysis indicated that most TCR beta V segments were productive either about 90% or about 30% of the time. Altogether, more than 150 TCR beta chains were recorded as cytomegalovirus-associated.

Sequenced input: PBMCs. This TCR derives from a woman aged 50 to 60 in good health and CMV-seropositive. J is TRBJ1-1 and V is TRBV19; TRBD1 matches 8 bases. The CDR3 sequence is CASSPRQGYTEAFF. The CDR3 nucleotides are TGTGCCAGTAGTCCGAGACAGGGGTACACTGAAGCTTTCTTT. Combining the CDR3 with reference TRBV19 and TRBJ1-1 gives the whole variable domain DGGITQSPKYLFRKEGQNVTLSCEQNLNHDAMYWYRQDPGQGLRLIYYSQIVNDFQKGDIAEGYSVSREKKESFPLTVTSAQKNPTAFYLCASSPRQGYTEAFFGQGTRLTVV.